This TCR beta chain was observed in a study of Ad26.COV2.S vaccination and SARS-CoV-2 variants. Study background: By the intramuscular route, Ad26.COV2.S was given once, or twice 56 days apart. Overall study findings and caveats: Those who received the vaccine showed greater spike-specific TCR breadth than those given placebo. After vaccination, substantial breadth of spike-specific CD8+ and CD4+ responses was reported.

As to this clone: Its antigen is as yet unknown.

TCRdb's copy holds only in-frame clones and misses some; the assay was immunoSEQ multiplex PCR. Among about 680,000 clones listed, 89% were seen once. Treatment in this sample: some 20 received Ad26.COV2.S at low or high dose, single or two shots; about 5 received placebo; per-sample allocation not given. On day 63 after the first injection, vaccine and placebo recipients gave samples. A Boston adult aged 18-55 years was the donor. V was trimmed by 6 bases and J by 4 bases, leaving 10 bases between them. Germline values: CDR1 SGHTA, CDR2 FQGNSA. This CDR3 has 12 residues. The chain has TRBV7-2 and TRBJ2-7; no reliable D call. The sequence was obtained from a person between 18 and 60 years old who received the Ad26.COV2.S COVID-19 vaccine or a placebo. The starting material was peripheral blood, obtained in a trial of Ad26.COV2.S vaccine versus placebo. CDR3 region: CASSFYGYEQYF. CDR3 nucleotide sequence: TGTGCCAGCAGTTTCTACGGTTACGAGCAGTACTTC.